The 9 T cell receptor beta chains given below trace back to one sample, sequenced in a study of T cell responses to AZD1222 COVID-19 vaccine. Assay used: immunoSEQ multiplex PCR; TCRdb lists only in-frame clones, some missing. The repertoire includes 95,000 to 150,000 clones, roughly nine tenths of them detected once, and 2% to 3% sits in the top ten. Material: peripheral blood, obtained on day 0 of AZD1222 vaccination. These TCRs come from an adult in good health.

This chain uses TRBV7-8 with TRBJ2-1, with 8 bases fitting TRBD1. CDR1 SGHVS and CDR2 FQNEAQ come from the germline V gene. V dropped 3 bases and J dropped 5; count of bases not matched to a gene: 9. The CDR3 runs 16 residues. The CDR3 loop is CASSFAPGTGNNEQFF. CDR3 DNA: TGTGCCAGCAGCTTCGCCCCCGGGACAGGTAACAATGAGCAGTTCTTC.

The chain has TRBV30 and TRBJ1-1; D perhaps matches TRBD1 (6 bases). This CDR3 contains 16 residues. In germline, CDR1 is GTSNPN, CDR2 SVGIG (reference sequence). V dropped 2 bases and J dropped 2 bases, with 18 bases sitting between them. The CDR3 loop is CAWSLGQPLVNTEAFF. The CDR3 coding sequence is TGTGCCTGGAGTTTAGGACAGCCACTCGTCAACACTGAAGCTTTCTTT.

The chain has TRBV30 and TRBJ2-3; no firm D call. Trimming removed 2 bases from V and 2 bases from J, with 8 bases in between. The CDR3 consists of 13 residues. CDR1 is GTSNPN and CDR2 is SVGIG in the germline V gene (reference sequence). The CDR3 sequence is CAWSYVVTDTQYF. CDR3 sequence (DNA): TGTGCCTGGAGTTATGTGGTCACAGATACGCAGTATTTT.

V is TRBV28 and J is TRBJ1-2, with TRBD1 matching over 7 bases. This CDR3 contains 14 residues. Germline V gives CDR1 MDHEN, CDR2 SYDVKM. V gave up 4 bases and J gave up 11 bases; unmatched junction bases: 13. In DNA, the CDR3 is TGTGCCAGCAGTTCCCCTCAGGGGGGTGAGAGATACACCTTC. It translates to CASSSPQGGERYTF.

The chain uses TRBV7-6 and TRBJ2-1; no clear D gene. V lost 5 bases and J 2 bases, leaving 4 bases between the germline ends. CDR1 and CDR2 from the germline V gene are SGHVS and FNYEAQ. The length of the CDR3 is 12 residues. The DNA of the CDR3 is TGTGCCAGCAGCGCCCCCTACAATGAGCAGTTCTTC. Translated, it gives CASSAPYNEQFF.

This rearrangement joins TRBV27 to TRBJ1-4, with D maybe TRBD1 (6 bases). The CDR3 spans 15 residues. Deletions cut 4 bases from V and 3 bases from J, with 12 bases between. Germline-derived CDR1 and CDR2 are MNHEY and SMNVEV (reference sequence). CDR3 in amino acids: CASSSRGAANEKLFF. CDR3 DNA sequence: TGTGCCAGCAGTTCGAGGGGGGCGGCTAATGAAAAACTGTTTTTT. Complete variable domain (other parts from reference TRBV27 and TRBJ1-4): EAQVTQNPRYLITVTGKKLTVTCSQNMNHEYMSWYRQDPGLGLRQIYYSMNVEVTDKGDVPEGYKVSRKEKRNFPLILESPSPNQTSLYFCASSSRGAANEKLFFGSGTQLSVL.

This clone was seen a single time. The CDR3 sequence is CASSAVGRGTDTQYF. In nucleotides, the CDR3 is TGTGCCAGCAGCGCGGTCGGGAGAGGGACAGATACGCAGTATTTT. The V and J genes are TRBV7-2 and TRBJ2-3; D is possibly TRBD2 (6 bases). CDR1 and CDR2 from the germline V gene are SGHTA and FQGNSA. Trimming took 5 bases from V and 3 from J, leaving 15 bases between them. The CDR3 covers 15 residues.

This chain joins TRBV18 and TRBJ2-7; the D gene is possibly TRBD2 (6 bases). V gave up 3 bases and J gave up 0 bases, with 15 bases separating them. The germline V gene has CDR1 KGHSH and CDR2 LQKENI. There are 16 residues in the CDR3. The CDR3 sequence is CASSPEPGVSSYEQYF. The CDR3 region has the DNA TGTGCCAGCTCACCCGAACCGGGGGTCAGCTCCTACGAGCAGTACTTC.

The chain carries TRBV12-3 or TRBV12-4 and TRBJ1-1, with TRBD1 as a possible D gene (5 bases). The V end was cut by 5 bases, the J end by 7 bases, with 14 bases between. The CDR3 length is 13 residues. The CDR3 DNA reads TGTGCCAGCAGTCTTCTTTCGGGGCTTGAAGCTTTCTTT. Protein product: CASSLLSGLEAFF.